The T cell receptor beta chain under discussion was sequenced for a study of a mutant IDH1 vaccine in newly diagnosed glioma. Study-level information: Averaging about 37 years of age, treated patients were roughly 60% male and about 38% female. Therapy received beforehand was radiotherapy, temozolomide, or both, with most patients given both. General study results and limits: With respect to changes in top peripheral T cell clonotypes, pseudoprogression seemed unrelated. Immune responses induced by the vaccine were seen in about 93% of patients, spanning multiple MHC alleles.

Turning to this clone: Its target is unknown.

Indicated time point: week 23, last vaccination. Topical imiquimod was applied with each vaccine dose, which held 300 ug of mutant IDH1 20-mer peptide. Sequencing was performed with immunoSEQ multiplex PCR; in TCRdb, only in-frame clones are kept and a portion is missing. The sample consists of about 54,000 clones, over 70% of them appearing once. Germline loops: CDR1 MGHRA, CDR2 YSYEKL. V shed 4 bases and J shed 0 bases, with 10 bases lying between them. This CDR3 is 16 amino acids long. The chain has TRBV4-1 and TRBJ2-6; D not certain. The input for sequencing was PBMCs, taken from a glioma patient whose treatment included an IDH1 peptide vaccine. The receptor was derived from a man between 40 and 49 years old with glioma. CDR3 bases: TGCGCCAGCAGCCCGGTCCCAAGCTCTGGGGCCAACGTCCTGACTTTC. Amino acids: CASSPVPSSGANVLTF.